These T cell receptor beta chains were read from a single sample in a study of post-analysis software for immune sequencing data. TCRdb redid the calling of the PCR reads with MiXCR, one entry per CDR3 protein. The sample yields approximately 660,000 distinct CDR3 sequences, approximately 59% seen once. Specimen: blood. Receptors originate from a girl aged 2 to 9 with multiple sclerosis. CDR3s include the opening cysteine and the closing phenylalanine or tryptophan. D genes are given only for firm matches. For some rows the clone size is stated as once, few or many, or as a class when expanded; others skip it.

D gene	clone size	V gene	J gene	CDR3 protein	CDR3 DNA
TRBD2	-	TRBV4-3	TRBJ2-1	CASSQEGSGTYNEQFF	TGCGCCAGCAGCCAAGAAGGAAGCGGGACGTACAATGAGCAGTTCTTC
TRBD1	once	TRBV5-1	TRBJ2-1	CASSLAMTGDEQFF	TGCGCCAGCAGCTTGGCCATGACAGGGGATGAGCAGTTCTTC
TRBD1	few	TRBV7-2	TRBJ1-2	CASSLDRGQPYGYTF	TGTGCCAGCAGCTTGGACAGGGGACAACCCTATGGCTACACCTTC
-	-	TRBV5-1	TRBJ2-1	CASSLVGESEQFF	TGCGCCAGCAGCTTGGTCGGGGAAAGTGAGCAGTTCTTC
TRBD1	once	TRBV27	TRBJ1-5	CASRWTGQSNQPQHF	TGTGCCAGCAGGTGGACAGGGCAGAGCAATCAGCCCCAGCATTTT
TRBD2	few	TRBV20-1	TRBJ2-3	CSARGAGGTDTQYF	TGCAGTGCTAGAGGTGCGGGGGGCACAGATACGCAGTATTTT
TRBD1	-	TRBV28	TRBJ2-5	CASSSGQGAYQETQYF	TGTGCCAGCAGTTCCGGACAGGGGGCCTACCAAGAGACCCAGTACTTC
-	-	TRBV12-3/TRBV12-4	TRBJ1-4	CASSTATGPVNEKLFF	TGTGCCAGCAGTACCGCGACAGGACCCGTTAATGAAAAACTGTTTTTT
TRBD1	-	TRBV29-1	TRBJ1-2	CSVEDPSRRTGGFGYTF	TGCAGCGTTGAAGATCCATCCCGCCGTACAGGGGGCTTCGGCTACACCTTC
-	-	TRBV5-1	TRBJ2-3	CASSTVAGTDTQYF	TGCGCCAGCAGCACGGTTGCCGGCACAGATACGCAGTATTTT
-	-	TRBV20-1	TRBJ2-1	CSASRDPSYNEQFF	TGCAGTGCTAGCCGGGACCCCTCCTACAATGAGCAGTTCTTC
-	-	TRBV5-5	TRBJ1-3	CASSLAAPRTGNTIYF	TGTGCCAGCAGCTTGGCGGCGCCCCGGACGGGAAACACCATATATTTT
-	-	TRBV20-1	TRBJ1-1	CSARVLGGDSEAFF	TGCAGTGCTAGAGTGTTAGGCGGGGACTCTGAAGCTTTCTTT
TRBD2	-	TRBV3-1	TRBJ2-1	CASSQGGVERGYNEQFF	TGTGCCAGCAGCCAAGGGGGTGTCGAGCGGGGCTACAATGAGCAGTTCTTC
TRBD2	-	TRBV24-1	TRBJ2-1	CATSDTSGGAYEQFF	TGTGCCACCAGTGATACTAGCGGGGGGGCCTATGAGCAGTTCTTC
TRBD2	-	TRBV3-1	TRBJ2-5	CASSQSSLAGQETQYF	TGTGCCAGCAGCCAATCGTCACTAGCGGGACAAGAGACCCAGTACTTC
-	-	TRBV7-3	TRBJ2-2	CASSSHITGELFF	TGTGCCAGCAGCTCCCATATTACCGGGGAGCTGTTTTTT
-	-	TRBV5-1	TRBJ1-2	CASSPTGSGSYGYTF	TGCGCCAGCAGCCCCACAGGGTCTGGTTCCTATGGCTACACCTTC
TRBD2	-	TRBV11-2	TRBJ2-3	CASSSSGRVADTQYF	TGTGCCAGCAGCTCGAGCGGGAGGGTTGCGGATACGCAGTATTTT
TRBD1	-	TRBV12-3/TRBV12-4	TRBJ1-1	CASSGGTGNTEAFF	TGTGCCAGCAGTGGGGGGACAGGGAACACTGAAGCTTTCTTT
TRBD1	-	TRBV6-6	TRBJ2-7	CATGRDSYEQYF	TGTGCCACAGGCCGGGACAGCTACGAGCAGTACTTC
TRBD2	-	TRBV5-1	TRBJ2-1	CASSLSGGAENEQFF	TGCGCCAGCAGCTTGAGCGGGGGGGCGGAAAATGAGCAGTTCTTC
TRBD1	-	TRBV20-1	TRBJ2-1	CSANEGTGTNEQFF	TGCAGTGCTAACGAAGGGACAGGGACGAATGAGCAGTTCTTC
-	-	TRBV10-3	TRBJ1-1	CAIREPNQGNTEAFF	TGTGCCATCAGGGAACCTAACCAGGGAAACACTGAAGCTTTCTTT
-	-	TRBV15	TRBJ2-7	CATSRGPETRYF	TGTGCCACCAGCAGGGGACCGGAGACCCGGTACTTC
-	-	TRBV7-8	TRBJ1-2	CASSPYIARDRPYGYTF	TGTGCCAGCAGCCCTTATATTGCCCGAGACAGACCCTATGGCTACACCTTC
TRBD2	-	TRBV2	TRBJ2-1	CASSDTSGRLRNEQFF	TGTGCCAGCAGTGACACTAGCGGGAGGCTTCGGAATGAGCAGTTCTTC
-	-	TRBV20-1	TRBJ1-2	CSAPGSGEGYGYTF	TGCAGTGCCCCCGGGTCCGGAGAGGGCTATGGCTACACCTTC
-	-	TRBV6-5	TRBJ1-6	CASSYDVGSPLHF	TGTGCCAGCAGTTACGACGTCGGTTCACCCCTCCACTTT
-	-	TRBV4-3	TRBJ2-5	CASSQEGSGQETQYF	TGCGCCAGCAGCCAAGAGGGCAGCGGCCAAGAGACCCAGTACTTC
-	-	TRBV6-5	TRBJ2-1	CASSYSGGNPSYNEQFF	TGTGCCAGCAGTTACTCGGGTGGGAACCCCTCCTACAATGAGCAGTTCTTC
TRBD1	-	TRBV12-3/TRBV12-4	TRBJ2-1	CASSTYRQGLYNERFF	TGTGCCAGCAGTACCTACAGACAGGGCTTATACAATGAGCGGTTCTTC
TRBD2	few	TRBV6-2/TRBV6-3	TRBJ2-1	CASSYGLVYNEQFF	TGTGCCAGCAGTTACGGACTAGTGTACAATGAGCAGTTCTTC
TRBD1	few	TRBV29-1	TRBJ1-2	CSVEDRETGFTNYGYTF	TGCAGCGTTGAAGATCGGGAGACAGGGTTCACTAACTATGGCTACACCTTC
-	few	TRBV27	TRBJ2-3	CAVGRADSTDTQYF	TGTGCCGTTGGAAGGGCAGATAGCACAGATACGCAGTATTTT
TRBD1	few	TRBV29-1	TRBJ2-1	CSTQGANEQFF	TGCAGCACTCAGGGGGCCAATGAGCAGTTCTTC
TRBD1	-	TRBV20-1	TRBJ1-1	CSAIDRGLEAFF	TGCAGTGCGATTGACAGGGGGCTTGAAGCTTTCTTT
-	-	TRBV20-1	TRBJ1-6	CSARSGDTRLRDLPLHF	TGCAGTGCTAGATCCGGGGACACTCGGCTTAGGGATTTACCCCTCCACTTT
-	few	TRBV2	TRBJ2-7	CASSEGRSASYEQYF	TGTGCCAGCAGTGAGGGGCGGAGCGCCTCCTACGAGCAGTACTTC
-	-	TRBV7-8	TRBJ1-5	CASSSEGYNQPQHF	TGTGCCAGCAGCTCCGAGGGGTATAATCAGCCCCAGCATTTT
-	-	TRBV29-1	TRBJ2-7	CSVVERTYEQYF	TGCAGCGTTGTGGAGCGAACCTACGAGCAGTACTTC
-	-	TRBV2	TRBJ2-3	CASSEGWLNTDTQYF	TGTGCCAGCAGTGAAGGGTGGCTGAACACAGATACGCAGTATTTT